This T cell receptor beta chain was profiled in a study of cytomegalovirus exposure and HLA in healthy donors. The donors were members of the roughly 120-subject validation cohort (separate from the approximately 670-subject first cohort). The CDR3 consists of 15 residues. V lost 1 base and J lost 6, with 16 bases in between. The V gene's germline CDR1 is SGDLS and CDR2 YYNGEE. TCRdb's table, derived via immunoSEQ multiplex PCR, lists solely in-frame clones and lacks some. The sample contains fewer than 250,000 clones, 65% to 85% of which appear only once. The chain links TRBV9 to TRBJ1-2; D is uncertain. The sequence came from a woman under 40 in good health and CMV-seropositive. Input material: PBMCs. The CDR3 DNA is TGTGCCAGCAGCGTAACCCTGGCTCCTCCCGATGGCTACACCTTC. Translation gives CASSVTLAPPDGYTF.